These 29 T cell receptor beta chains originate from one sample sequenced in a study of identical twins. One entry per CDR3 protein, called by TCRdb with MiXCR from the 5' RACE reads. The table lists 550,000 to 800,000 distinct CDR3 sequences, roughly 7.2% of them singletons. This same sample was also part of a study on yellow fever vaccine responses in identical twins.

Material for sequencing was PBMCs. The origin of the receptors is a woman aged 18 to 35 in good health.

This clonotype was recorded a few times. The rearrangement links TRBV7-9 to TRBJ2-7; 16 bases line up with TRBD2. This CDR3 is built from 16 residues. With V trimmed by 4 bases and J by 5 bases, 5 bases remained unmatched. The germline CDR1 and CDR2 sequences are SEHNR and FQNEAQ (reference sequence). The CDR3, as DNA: TGTGCCAGCAGCTCCGGGACTAGCGGGGGGGCAGACGAGCAGTACGTC. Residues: CASSSGTSGGADEQYV.

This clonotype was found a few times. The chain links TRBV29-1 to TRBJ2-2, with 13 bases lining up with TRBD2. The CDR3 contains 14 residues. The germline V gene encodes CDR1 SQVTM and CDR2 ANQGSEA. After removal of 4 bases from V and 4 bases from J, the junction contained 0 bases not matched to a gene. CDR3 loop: CSVGTSGSTGELFF. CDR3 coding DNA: TGCAGCGTTGGGACTAGCGGGAGCACCGGGGAGCTGTTTTTT.

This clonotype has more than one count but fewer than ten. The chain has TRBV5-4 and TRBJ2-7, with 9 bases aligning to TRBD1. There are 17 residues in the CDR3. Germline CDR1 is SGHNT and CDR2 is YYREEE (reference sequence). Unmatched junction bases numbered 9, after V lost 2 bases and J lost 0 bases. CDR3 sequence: CASSLTGTGPDSYEQYF. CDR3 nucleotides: TGTGCCAGCAGCTTAACCGGGACAGGGCCGGACTCCTACGAGCAGTACTTC.

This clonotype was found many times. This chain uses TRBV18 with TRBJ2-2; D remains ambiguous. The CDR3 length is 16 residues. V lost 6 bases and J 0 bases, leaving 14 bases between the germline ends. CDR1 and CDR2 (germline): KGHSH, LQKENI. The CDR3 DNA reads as TGTGCCAGCTCGCCCCCAAACAAGCCGAACACCGGGGAGCTGTTTTTT. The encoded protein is CASSPPNKPNTGELFF.

The CDR3 DNA reads TGTGCCAGCAGTGCTGAGGTCAACACTGAAGCTTTCTTT. Residues: CASSAEVNTEAFF. V gene TRBV6-1 combines with J gene TRBJ1-1; D ambiguous. Deletions cut 4 bases from V and 2 bases from J, with 8 bases between. CDR3 length equals 13 residues. Germline CDR1 MNHNS, CDR2 SASEGT.

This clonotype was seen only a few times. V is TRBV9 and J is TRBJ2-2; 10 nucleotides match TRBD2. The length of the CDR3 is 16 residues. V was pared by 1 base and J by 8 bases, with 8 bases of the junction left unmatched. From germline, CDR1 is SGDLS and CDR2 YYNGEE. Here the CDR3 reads CASSVRLAGVLGELFF. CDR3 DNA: TGTGCCAGCAGCGTAAGGCTAGCGGGAGTTTTAGGGGAGCTGTTTTTT.

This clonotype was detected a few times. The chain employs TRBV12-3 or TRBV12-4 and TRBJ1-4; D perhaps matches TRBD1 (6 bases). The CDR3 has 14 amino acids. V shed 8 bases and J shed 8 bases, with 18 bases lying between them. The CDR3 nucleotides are TGTGCCAGCCGAAGACAGGCGGGGGCAGAAAAACTGTTTTTT. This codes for CASRRQAGAEKLFF.

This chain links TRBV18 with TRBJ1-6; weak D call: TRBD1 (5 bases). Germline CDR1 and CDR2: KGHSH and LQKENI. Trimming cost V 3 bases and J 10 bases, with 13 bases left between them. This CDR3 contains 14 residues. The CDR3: CASSPGQGPSPLHF. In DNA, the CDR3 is TGTGCCAGCTCACCTGGGCAGGGCCCATCACCCCTCCACTTT.

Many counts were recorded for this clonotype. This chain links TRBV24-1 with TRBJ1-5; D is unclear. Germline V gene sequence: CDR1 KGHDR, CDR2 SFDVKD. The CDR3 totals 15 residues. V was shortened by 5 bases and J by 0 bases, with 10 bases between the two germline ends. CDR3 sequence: CATSGPGSSNQPQHF. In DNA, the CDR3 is TGTGCCACCAGTGGCCCCGGGAGTAGCAATCAGCCCCAGCATTTT.

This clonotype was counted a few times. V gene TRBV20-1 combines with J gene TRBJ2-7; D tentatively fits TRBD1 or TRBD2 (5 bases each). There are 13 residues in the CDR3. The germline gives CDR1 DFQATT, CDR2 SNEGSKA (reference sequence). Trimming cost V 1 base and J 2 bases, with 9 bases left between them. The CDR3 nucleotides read TGCAGTGCTAGAGGAGGGGCCCCCTACGAGCAGTACTTC. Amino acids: CSARGGAPYEQYF.

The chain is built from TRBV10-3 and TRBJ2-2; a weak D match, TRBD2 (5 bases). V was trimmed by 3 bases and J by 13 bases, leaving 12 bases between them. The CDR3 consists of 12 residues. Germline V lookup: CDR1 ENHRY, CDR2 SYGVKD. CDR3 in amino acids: CAISDGRTVLFF. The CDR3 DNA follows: TGTGCCATCAGTGACGGTCGGACTGTGCTGTTTTTT.

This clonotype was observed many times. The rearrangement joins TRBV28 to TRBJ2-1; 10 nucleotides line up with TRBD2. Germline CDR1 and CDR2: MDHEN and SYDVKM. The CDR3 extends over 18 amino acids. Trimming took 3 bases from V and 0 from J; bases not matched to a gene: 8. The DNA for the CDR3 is TGTGCCAGCAGTTTTGGAGCGGGAGGGCAGAGCTCCTACAATGAGCAGTTCTTC. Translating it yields CASSFGAGGQSSYNEQFF.

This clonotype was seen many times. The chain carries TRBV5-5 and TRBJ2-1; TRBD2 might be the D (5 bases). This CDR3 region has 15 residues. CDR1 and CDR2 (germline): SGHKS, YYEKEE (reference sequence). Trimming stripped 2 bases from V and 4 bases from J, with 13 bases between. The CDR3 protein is CASSFLSGGYNEQFF. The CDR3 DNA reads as TGTGCCAGCAGCTTTTTGAGCGGTGGATACAATGAGCAGTTCTTC. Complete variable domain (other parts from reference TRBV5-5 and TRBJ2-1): DAGVTQSPTHLIKTRGQQVTLRCSPISGHKSVSWYQQVLGQGPQFIFQYYEKEERGRGNFPDRFSARQFPNYSSELNVNALLLGDSALYLCASSFLSGGYNEQFFGPGTRLTVL.

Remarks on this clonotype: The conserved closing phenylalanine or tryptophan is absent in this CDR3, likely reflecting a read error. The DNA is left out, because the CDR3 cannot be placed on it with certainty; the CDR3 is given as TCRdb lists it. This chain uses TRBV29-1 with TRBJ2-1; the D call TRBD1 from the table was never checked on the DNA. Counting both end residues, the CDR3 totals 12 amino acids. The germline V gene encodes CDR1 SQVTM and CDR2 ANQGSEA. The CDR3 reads CSVDRQGLTILL.

In DNA form, the CDR3 reads TGTGCCAGCAGTTCCGCCGGGACACCTCCCTACGAGCAGTACGTC. This codes for CASSSAGTPPYEQYV. The chain employs TRBV27 and TRBJ2-7; D might be TRBD1 (6 bases). Trimming removed 4 bases at V and 2 bases at J, with 15 bases between. The CDR3 contains 15 residues. The germline V gene has CDR1 MNHEY and CDR2 SMNVEV (reference sequence).

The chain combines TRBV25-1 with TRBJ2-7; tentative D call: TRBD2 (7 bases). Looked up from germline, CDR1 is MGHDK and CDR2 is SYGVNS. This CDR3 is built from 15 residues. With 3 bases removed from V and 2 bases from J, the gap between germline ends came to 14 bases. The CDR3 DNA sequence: TGTGCCAGCAGTGAGGGGGGGGCTAGGGCCTACGAGCAGTACTTC. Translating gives CASSEGGARAYEQYF.

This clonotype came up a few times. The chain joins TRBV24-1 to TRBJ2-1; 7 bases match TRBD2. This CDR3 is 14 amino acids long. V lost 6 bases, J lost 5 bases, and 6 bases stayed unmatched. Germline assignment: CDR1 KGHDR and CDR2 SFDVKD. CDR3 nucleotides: TGTGCCACCAGTCCTAGCGGTAAAAACAATGAGCAGTTCTTC. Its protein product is CATSPSGKNNEQFF.

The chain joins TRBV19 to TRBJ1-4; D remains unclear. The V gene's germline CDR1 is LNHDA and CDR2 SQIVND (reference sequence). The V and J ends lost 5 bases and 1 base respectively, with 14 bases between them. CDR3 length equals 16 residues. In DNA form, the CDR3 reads TGTGCCAGTAGTCCCCGAGCGGGTGGAACTAATGAAAAACTGTTTTTT. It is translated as CASSPRAGGTNEKLFF.

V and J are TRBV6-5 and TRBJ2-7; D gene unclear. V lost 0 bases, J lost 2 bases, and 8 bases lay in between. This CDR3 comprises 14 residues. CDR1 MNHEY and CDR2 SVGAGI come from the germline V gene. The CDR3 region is CASSYSPFTYEQYF. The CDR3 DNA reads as TGTGCCAGCAGTTACTCGCCGTTTACCTACGAGCAGTACTTC.

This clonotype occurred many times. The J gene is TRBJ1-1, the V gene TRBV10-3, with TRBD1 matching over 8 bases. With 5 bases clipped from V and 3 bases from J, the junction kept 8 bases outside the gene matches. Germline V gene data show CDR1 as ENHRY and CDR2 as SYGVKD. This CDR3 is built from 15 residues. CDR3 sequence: CAISPRTGIDTEAFF. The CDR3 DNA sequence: TGTGCCATCAGTCCTAGGACAGGGATAGACACTGAAGCTTTCTTT.

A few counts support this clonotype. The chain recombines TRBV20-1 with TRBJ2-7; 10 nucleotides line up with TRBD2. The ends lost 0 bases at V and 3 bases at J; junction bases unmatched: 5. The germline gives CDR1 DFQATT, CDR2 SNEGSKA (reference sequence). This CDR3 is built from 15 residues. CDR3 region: CSARDPSGSDYEQYF. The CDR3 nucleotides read TGCAGTGCTAGAGACCCTAGCGGGAGTGACTACGAGCAGTACTTC.

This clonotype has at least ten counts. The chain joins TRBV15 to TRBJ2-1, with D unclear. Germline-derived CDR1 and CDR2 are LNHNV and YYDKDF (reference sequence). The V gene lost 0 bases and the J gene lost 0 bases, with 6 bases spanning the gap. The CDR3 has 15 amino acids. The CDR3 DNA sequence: TGTGCCACCAGCAGAGATAGGATCTCCTACAATGAGCAGTTCTTC. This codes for CATSRDRISYNEQFF. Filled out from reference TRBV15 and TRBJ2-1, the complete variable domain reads DAMVIQNPRYQVTQFGKPVTLSCSQTLNHNVMYWYQQKSSQAPKLLFHYYDKDFNNEADTPDNFQSRRPNTSFCFLDIRSPGLGDTAMYLCATSRDRISYNEQFFGPGTRLTVL.

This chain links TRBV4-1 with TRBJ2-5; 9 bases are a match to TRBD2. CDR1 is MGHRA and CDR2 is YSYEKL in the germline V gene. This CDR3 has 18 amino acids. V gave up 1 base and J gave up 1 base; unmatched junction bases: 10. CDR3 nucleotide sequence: TGCGCCAGCAGCCAAGCCTTTTCCGGGACTAGCTCCCAAGAGACCCAGTACTTC. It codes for CASSQAFSGTSSQETQYF.

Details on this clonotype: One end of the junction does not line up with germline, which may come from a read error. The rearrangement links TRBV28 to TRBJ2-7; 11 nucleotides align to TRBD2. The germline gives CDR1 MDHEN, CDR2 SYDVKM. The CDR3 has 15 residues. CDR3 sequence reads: CASTKPGQGTLAGVF. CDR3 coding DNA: TGTGCCAGCACCAAACCAGGACAGGGGACACTAGCGGGAGTTTTC. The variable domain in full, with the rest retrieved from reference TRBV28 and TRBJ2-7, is DVKVTQSSRYLVKRTGEKVFLECVQDMDHENMFWYRQDPGLGLRLIYFSYDVKMKEKGDIPEGYSVSREKKERFSLILESASTNQTSMYLCASTKPGQGTLAGVFGPGTRLTVT.

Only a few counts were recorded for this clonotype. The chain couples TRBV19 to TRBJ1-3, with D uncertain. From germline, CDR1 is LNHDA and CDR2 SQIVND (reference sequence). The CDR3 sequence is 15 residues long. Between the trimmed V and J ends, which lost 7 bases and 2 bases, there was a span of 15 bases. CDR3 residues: CASTLGRQPGNTIYF. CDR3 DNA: TGTGCCAGTACCCTTGGAAGGCAGCCTGGAAACACCATATATTTT. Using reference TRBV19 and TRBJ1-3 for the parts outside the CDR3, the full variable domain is DGGITQSPKYLFRKEGQNVTLSCEQNLNHDAMYWYRQDPGQGLRLIYYSQIVNDFQKGDIAEGYSVSREKKESFPLTVTSAQKNPTAFYLCASTLGRQPGNTIYFGEGSWLTVV.

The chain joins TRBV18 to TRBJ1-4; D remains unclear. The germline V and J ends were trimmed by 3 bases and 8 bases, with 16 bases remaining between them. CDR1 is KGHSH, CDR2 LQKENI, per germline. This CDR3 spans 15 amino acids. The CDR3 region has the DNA TGTGCCAGCTCACCGGTCTCTCCTCCAAGGGAAAAACTGTTTTTT. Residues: CASSPVSPPREKLFF.

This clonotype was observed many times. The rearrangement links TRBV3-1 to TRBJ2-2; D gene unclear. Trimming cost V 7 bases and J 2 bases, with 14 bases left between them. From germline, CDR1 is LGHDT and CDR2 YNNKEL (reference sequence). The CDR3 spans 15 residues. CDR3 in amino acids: CASTTLRINTGELFF. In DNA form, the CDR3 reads TGTGCCAGCACCACACTCAGGATTAACACCGGGGAGCTGTTTTTT.

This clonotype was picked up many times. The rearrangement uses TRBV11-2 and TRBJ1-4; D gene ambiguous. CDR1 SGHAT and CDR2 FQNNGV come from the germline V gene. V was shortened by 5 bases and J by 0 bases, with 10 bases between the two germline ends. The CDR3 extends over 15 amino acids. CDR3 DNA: TGTGCCAGCAGCCCCGGAAGAGCAACTAATGAAAAACTGTTTTTT. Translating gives CASSPGRATNEKLFF.

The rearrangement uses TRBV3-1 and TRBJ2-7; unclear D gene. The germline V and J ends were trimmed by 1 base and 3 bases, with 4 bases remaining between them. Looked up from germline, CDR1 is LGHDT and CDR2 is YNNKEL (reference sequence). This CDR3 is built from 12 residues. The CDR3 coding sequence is TGTGCCAGCAGCCAAGGCCTCTACGAGCAGTACTTC. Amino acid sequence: CASSQGLYEQYF.